The 26 T cell receptor beta chains in this list originate from one sample, sequenced in a study of PD-1 blockade in classical Hodgkin lymphoma. Data came from immunoSEQ multiplex PCR; TCRdb stores just in-frame clones and leaves some out. The sample records roughly 9,900 clones, 92% being singletons. Patients all relapsed after autologous stem cell transplantation, and there was variation in brentuximab vedotin exposure. The specimen comprised peripheral blood mononuclear cells (PBMCs), sampled at baseline. Receptor source: a human donor with classical Hodgkin lymphoma.

In this sample, this clone turned up once. The genes are TRBV15 and TRBJ2-1; the D gene is possibly TRBD1 (6 bases). In germline, CDR1 is LNHNV, CDR2 YYDKDF (reference sequence). This CDR3 has 15 amino acids. With 9 bases removed from V and 7 bases from J, the gap between germline ends came to 22 bases. The CDR3 nucleotides are TGTGCCACACACCAGGACAGACGATTTCTAAATGAGCAGTTCTTC. Residues: CATHQDRRFLNEQFF.

The gene calls are TRBV5-8 and TRBJ2-3; tentative D call: TRBD2 (7 bases). CDR3 size: 17 residues. The germline CDR1 and CDR2 sequences are SGHTS and YDEGEE. V lost 1 base and J 9 bases, leaving 24 bases between the germline ends. CDR3 nucleotide sequence: TGTGCCAGCAGCTTGTGGAAGTCGGGGGCTCTGGGAGGGACGCAGTATTTT. Translated: CASSLWKSGALGGTQYF.

The chain combines TRBV30 with TRBJ1-6; 9 nucleotides agree with TRBD1. The trim removed 2 bases at V and 8 bases at J, leaving 16 bases unmatched. CDR3 length: 18 residues. CDR1 GTSNPN and CDR2 SVGIG come from the germline V gene (reference sequence). CDR3 amino acids: CAWSPRDRVILSDSPLHF. DNA for the CDR3: TGTGCCTGGAGTCCACGGGACAGGGTTATATTGAGCGATTCACCCCTCCACTTT.

The chain carries TRBV6-4 and TRBJ2-3; D gene ambiguous. Germline V CDR1 and CDR2: MRHNA, SNTAGT. Deletions cut 2 bases from V and 5 bases from J, with 8 bases between. This CDR3 spans 13 amino acids. The CDR3 protein is CASSDLAEDTQYF. The CDR3, as DNA: TGTGCCAGCAGTGACCTCGCCGAAGATACGCAGTATTTT.

This rearrangement joins TRBV5-1 to TRBJ2-1; the match to TRBD2 covers 14 bases. The CDR3 is 18 amino acids. Germline CDR1 reads SGHRS; CDR2 reads YFSETQ. The V gene end was trimmed by 7 bases and the J gene end by 0 bases; junction bases not matched to a gene: 9. Written as DNA, the CDR3 is TGCGCCAGCTGGGGGACTAGCGGGAGATATAACTCCTACAATGAGCAGTTCTTC. This translates into CASWGTSGRYNSYNEQFF.

V is TRBV20-1 and J is TRBJ1-4; D is unclear. Trimming left V 6 bases short and J 8 bases short, with 10 bases between. Looked up from germline, CDR1 is DFQATT and CDR2 is SNEGSKA (reference sequence). CDR3 length: 11 residues. The CDR3 protein is CSATKEEKLFF. CDR3 nucleotides: TGCAGTGCCACGAAAGAAGAAAAACTGTTTTTT.

CDR3 nucleotide sequence: TGTGCCAGCAGTTTAGGGCGCAACACTGAAGCTTTCTTT. Its translation: CASSLGRNTEAFF. The chain joins TRBV27 to TRBJ1-1; D gene uncertain. Germline V gives CDR1 MNHEY, CDR2 SMNVEV (reference sequence). This CDR3 contains 13 residues. V lost 2 bases and J 2 bases, leaving 6 bases between the germline ends.

J is TRBJ2-5 and V is TRBV15; D possibly corresponds to TRBD1 (5 bases). V lost 3 bases and J 5 bases, leaving 16 bases between the germline ends. This CDR3 is built from 15 residues. CDR1 is LNHNV, CDR2 YYDKDF, per germline (reference sequence). The chain's CDR3 is CATSSLTGFSETQYF. CDR3 nucleotide sequence: TGTGCCACCAGCAGTTTAACAGGATTCTCGGAGACCCAGTACTTC.

The rearrangement uses TRBV13 and TRBJ1-2; the D is unclear. The ends were cut back, 0 bases at V and 0 bases at J, with 5 bases in the middle. Germline V gene sequence: CDR1 PRHDT, CDR2 FYEKMQ (reference sequence). The CDR3 totals 14 residues. The CDR3: CASSLGLSNYGYTF. Written as DNA, the CDR3 is TGTGCCAGCAGCTTAGGTCTTTCTAACTATGGCTACACCTTC.

This clone was counted between two and nine times. The V gene is TRBV6-4, the J gene TRBJ2-3, with unresolved D. The CDR3 runs 15 residues. Germline values: CDR1 MRHNA, CDR2 SNTAGT. V was shortened by 0 bases and J by 6 bases, with 13 bases between the two germline ends. The CDR3 DNA reads as TGTGCCAGCAGTGACTCTGGCGGAAGCGCCGATACGCAGTATTTT. Translation: CASSDSGGSADTQYF.

The genes are TRBV30 and TRBJ2-5, with a tentative D call TRBD1 (6 bases). There are 15 residues in the CDR3. Germline-derived CDR1 and CDR2 are GTSNPN and SVGIG (reference sequence). The V end was cut by 0 bases, the J end by 2 bases, with 13 bases between. The CDR3 DNA reads TGTGCCTGGAGTGTATCGCGACAGGATCAAGAGACCCAGTACTTC. Translation gives CAWSVSRQDQETQYF.

J is TRBJ1-3 and V is TRBV2; 7 positions match TRBD1. Per germline, CDR1 SNHLY and CDR2 FYNNEI. CDR3 size: 15 residues. The V segment lost 10 bases and the J segment 1 base; nucleotides outside the gene matches: 10. CDR3 sequence reads: CATDRQGPSGNTIYF. The CDR3 region has the DNA TGTGCCACCGACAGACAGGGTCCTTCTGGAAACACCATATATTTT. The variable domain in full, with the rest retrieved from reference TRBV2 and TRBJ1-3, is EPEVTQTPSHQVTQMGQEVILRCVPISNHLYFYWYRQILGQKVEFLVSFYNNEISEKSEIFDDQFSVERPDGSNFTLKIRSTKLEDSAMYFCATDRQGPSGNTIYFGEGSWLTVV.

The chain employs TRBV7-6 and TRBJ2-5, with D uncertain. Looked up from germline, CDR1 is SGHVS and CDR2 is FNYEAQ. The CDR3 contains 16 residues. Between the trimmed V and J ends, which lost 1 base and 2 bases, there was a span of 14 bases. The CDR3 DNA is TGTGCCAGCAGCTTAGAAGTTTGGGATTGGCAAGAGACCCAGTACTTC. Protein: CASSLEVWDWQETQYF.

This rearrangement joins TRBV7-6 to TRBJ2-7, with D perhaps given as TRBD1 or TRBD2 (6 bases each). The V end was cut by 5 bases, the J end by 0 bases, with 14 bases between. CDR3 length: 15 residues. Germline V CDR1 and CDR2: SGHVS, FNYEAQ. CDR3: CASSLEGGSSYEQYF. The CDR3 bases are TGTGCCAGCAGCCTGGAGGGGGGTAGCTCCTACGAGCAGTACTTC.

The chain has TRBV5-6 and TRBJ2-7; D gene ambiguous. Germline V gene lookup returns CDR1 SGHDT and CDR2 YYEEEE. Deletions cut 4 bases from V and 3 bases from J, with 11 bases between. The CDR3 covers 13 residues. This chain's CDR3 is CASSNNLDYEQYF. The CDR3 DNA follows: TGTGCCAGCAGCAATAACCTCGACTACGAGCAGTACTTC.

The CDR3 DNA reads TGTGCCAGCAGCCAAGATATTTCACTAGCCGGGGAGCTGTTTTTT. This sequence encodes CASSQDISLAGELFF. The chain combines TRBV14 with TRBJ2-2; D is perhaps TRBD2 (5 bases). This CDR3 comprises 15 residues. The V end was cut by 0 bases, the J end by 6 bases, with 11 bases between. In germline, CDR1 is SGHDN, CDR2 FVKESK.

The gene calls are TRBV7-9 and TRBJ2-3; TRBD1 agrees at 7 bases. The CDR3 is 18 residues long. With V trimmed by 3 bases and J by 0 bases, 12 bases remained unmatched. Germline V gives CDR1 SEHNR, CDR2 FQNEAQ (reference sequence). The CDR3: CASSLNGWTGPSTDTQYF. The CDR3 DNA sequence: TGTGCCAGCAGCTTGAATGGTTGGACAGGCCCTAGCACAGATACGCAGTATTTT.

CDR3 DNA sequence: TGCGCCAGCAGCCCGACTAGCGGGGGCACAGATACGCAGTATTTT. Amino acid sequence: CASSPTSGGTDTQYF. This chain joins TRBV5-1 and TRBJ2-3; 11 bases agree with TRBD2. Germline loops: CDR1 SGHRS, CDR2 YFSETQ. The J segment lost 1 base and the V segment lost 4 bases, leaving 2 bases of the junction unmatched. This CDR3 has 15 amino acids.

The chain is built from TRBV6-5 and TRBJ1-3; D is undetermined. The V end lost 8 bases, the J end lost 0 bases, and 11 bases lay between the germline ends. This CDR3 is 14 amino acids long. Germline values: CDR1 MNHEY, CDR2 SVGAGI. The CDR3 spells CASGGFLSGNTIYF. The CDR3 coding sequence is TGTGCCAGCGGAGGGTTCCTCTCTGGAAACACCATATATTTT.

This chain uses TRBV7-3 with TRBJ2-1, with TRBD2 identical over 8 bases. The CDR3 sequence is 15 residues long. Per germline, CDR1 SGHTA and CDR2 FQGTGA. Trimming cost V 5 bases and J 8 bases; bases outside gene matches: 11. CDR3 nucleotides: TGTGCCAGCAGCGGAACCGGGACTAGGGTGGATGAGCAGTTCTTC. It yields the protein CASSGTGTRVDEQFF. Complete variable domain (other parts from reference TRBV7-3 and TRBJ2-1): GAGVSQTPSNKVTEKGKYVELRCDPISGHTALYWYRQSLGQGPEFLIYFQGTGAADDSGLPNDRFFAVRPEGSVSTLKIQRTERGDSAVYLCASSGTGTRVDEQFFGPGTRLTVL.

V and J are TRBV7-3 and TRBJ1-2, with D perhaps TRBD1 (6 bases). Germline CDR1 SGHTA, CDR2 FQGTGA. Trimming stripped 8 bases from V and 2 bases from J, with 15 bases between. The CDR3 has 14 residues. The CDR3 sequence: CASSAGAGNYGYTF. The CDR3, as DNA: TGTGCCAGCTCGGCGGGGGCCGGAAACTATGGCTACACCTTC.

The CDR3 DNA is TGTGCCAGCAGTATGAGTTCAAGGGGGGCTCAAGAGACCCAGTACTTC. Protein: CASSMSSRGAQETQYF. The rearrangement joins TRBV27 to TRBJ2-5, with D perhaps being TRBD1 or TRBD2 (6 bases each). V gave up 5 bases and J gave up 2 bases, with 18 bases separating them. The CDR3 is 16 amino acids. The germline V gene encodes CDR1 MNHEY and CDR2 SMNVEV (reference sequence).

This clone was counted once. The chain joins TRBV4-1 to TRBJ2-7; possibly TRBD1 or TRBD2 for D (5 bases each). The V end lost 7 bases, the J end lost 7 bases, and 20 bases lay between the germline ends. Germline CDR1 and CDR2: MGHRA and YSYEKL. This CDR3 contains 14 residues. The CDR3 coding sequence is TGCGCCAGCATCTTCCGGGACGGCCTTGGGGAGCAGTACTTC. This translates into CASIFRDGLGEQYF.

DNA for the CDR3: TGCGCCAGCAGCCGATCTGTAGCGGGGTCCACAGATACGCAGTATTTT. Translating gives CASSRSVAGSTDTQYF. The chain recombines TRBV10-1 with TRBJ2-3, with TRBD2 identical over 8 bases. This CDR3 region has 16 residues. CDR1 WNHNN and CDR2 SYGVQD come from the germline V gene (reference sequence). The ends lost 6 bases at V and 2 bases at J; junction bases unmatched: 10.

V and J are TRBV29-1 and TRBJ2-6; unclear D gene. Germline assignment: CDR1 SQVTM and CDR2 ANQGSEA. This CDR3 has 16 residues. Trimming took 1 base from V and 3 from J, leaving 13 bases between them. The CDR3 DNA is TGCAGCGTTGAAGGGGCAGGCGTCGATGGGGCCAACGTCCTGACTTTC. Translated, it gives CSVEGAGVDGANVLTF.

The chain has TRBV2 and TRBJ2-7; 10 bases map to TRBD2. Germline V gives CDR1 SNHLY, CDR2 FYNNEI. The CDR3 consists of 16 residues. Trimming removed 2 bases from V and 0 bases from J; junction bases left unmatched: 4. This chain's CDR3 is CASSESASGGSYEQYF. As DNA, the CDR3 is TGTGCCAGCAGTGAAAGCGCTAGCGGGGGCTCCTACGAGCAGTACTTC.